The rows below give T cell receptor beta chains drawn from one sample of a study of T-cell memory formation after mild COVID-19. TCRdb analysed the 5' RACE reads with MiXCR anew, one entry per CDR3 protein. The sample shows about 100,000 distinct CDR3 sequences, about an eighth of them seen only once. Sequenced material: PBMCs or a T cell subset sorted from them (not recorded which). The receptor set was obtained from a man aged 18-30 years who had mild COVID-19 (a few samples of this study predate the infection). Cell type and time point are not known. Both conserved end residues are trimmed from each CDR3. Each record gives: D gene, J gene, V gene, CDR3 protein. The D gene is left open where the match is weak.

>TRBD1|TRBJ2-2|TRBV7-9
ASSFRTGTGGFFLNTGELF
>-|TRBJ1-5|TRBV7-9
ASSLSGQDGQPQH
>TRBD1|TRBJ2-1|TRBV5-1
ASLDGTGIYNEQF
>TRBD1|TRBJ1-5|TRBV20-1
SASGTGANQPQH
>TRBD1|TRBJ2-3|TRBV11-2
ASSVDRDEDTQY
>-|TRBJ1-1|TRBV12-3/TRBV12-4
ASSISGRRTEAF
>TRBD1|TRBJ2-7|TRBV6-2/TRBV6-3
ASSYFLGTGPSYEQY
>-|TRBJ2-1|TRBV7-9
ATFPWDEQF
>TRBD1|TRBJ2-5|TRBV4-1
ASSLDRGHETQY
>TRBD1|TRBJ1-1|TRBV7-6
ASSLALGGGLEAF
>-|TRBJ1-1|TRBV4-3
ASSQDKRGAGAEAF
>TRBD2|TRBJ2-1|TRBV15
ATSRDEGTSRDNEQF
>-|TRBJ2-7|TRBV7-6
ASSLGRDSYEQY
>-|TRBJ1-5|TRBV5-1
ASSLEGGAGQPQH
>TRBD1|TRBJ1-6|TRBV27
ASRSGGGGSPLH
>-|TRBJ2-7|TRBV5-1
ASSYNSGRPVEQY
>-|TRBJ2-1|TRBV4-1
ASSHGEQF
>TRBD1|TRBJ1-5|TRBV4-1
ASSLRRDSPQPQH
>-|TRBJ1-1|TRBV7-6
ASGNRDVNTEAF
>-|TRBJ2-1|TRBV5-6
ASSFPGAYNEQF
>-|TRBJ1-1|TRBV18
ASSPGSRTEAF
>-|TRBJ1-2|TRBV4-3
ASSQDQHYGYT
>-|TRBJ2-2|TRBV5-1
ASSLADITIYTGELF
>-|TRBJ1-1|TRBV4-1
ASSQDGFRGNTEAF
>-|TRBJ2-1|TRBV9
ASSQGAPYNEQF
>TRBD2|TRBJ2-3|TRBV4-3
ASSQELAGGPTDTQY
>-|TRBJ1-5|TRBV15
ATSPRVENQPQH
>TRBD2|TRBJ2-7|TRBV10-2
ASSEAPKRDTYEQY
>TRBD1|TRBJ2-2|TRBV6-6
ASSRQPGQGTTNTGELF
>-|TRBJ2-1|TRBV2
ASRRQEAYNEQF
>-|TRBJ1-2|TRBV7-9
ASSLRPLDVYT
>-|TRBJ1-2|TRBV29-1
SVEDVYGYT
>-|TRBJ1-4|TRBV7-2
ASSPGGGRATNEKLF